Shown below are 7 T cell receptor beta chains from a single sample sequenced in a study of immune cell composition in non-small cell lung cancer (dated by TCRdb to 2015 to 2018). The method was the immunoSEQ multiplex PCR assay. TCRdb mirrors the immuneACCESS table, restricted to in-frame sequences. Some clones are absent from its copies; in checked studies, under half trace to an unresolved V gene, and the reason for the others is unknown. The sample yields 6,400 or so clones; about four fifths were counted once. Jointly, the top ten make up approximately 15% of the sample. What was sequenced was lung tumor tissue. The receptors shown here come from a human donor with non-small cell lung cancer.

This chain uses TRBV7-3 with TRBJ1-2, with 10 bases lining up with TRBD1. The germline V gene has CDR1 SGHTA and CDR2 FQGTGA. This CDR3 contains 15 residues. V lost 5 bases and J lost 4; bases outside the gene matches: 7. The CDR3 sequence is CASSPGTGVGYGYTF. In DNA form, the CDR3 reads TGTGCCAGCAGCCCAGGGACAGGGGTTGGCTATGGCTACACCTTC.

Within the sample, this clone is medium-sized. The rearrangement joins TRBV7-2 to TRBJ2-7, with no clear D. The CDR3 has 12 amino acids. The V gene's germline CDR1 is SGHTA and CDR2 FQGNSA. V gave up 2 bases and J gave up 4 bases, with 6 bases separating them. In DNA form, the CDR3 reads TGTGCCAGCAGCTTAAGCACGTACGAGCAGTACTTC. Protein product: CASSLSTYEQYF.

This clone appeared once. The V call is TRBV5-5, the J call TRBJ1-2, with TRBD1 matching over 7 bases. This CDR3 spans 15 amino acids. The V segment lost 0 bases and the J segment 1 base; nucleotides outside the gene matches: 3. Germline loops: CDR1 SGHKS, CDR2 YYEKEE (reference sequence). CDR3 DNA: TGTGCCAGCAGCTTGGGGACAGGCGGTAACTATGGCTACACCTTC. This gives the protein CASSLGTGGNYGYTF.

This CDR3 is CASRLHESGTEAFF. CDR3 DNA sequence: TGTGCCAGCAGACTACACGAATCGGGCACTGAAGCTTTCTTT. V usage is TRBV6-5 and J usage is TRBJ1-1; D gene unclear. The V end lost 6 bases, the J end lost 4 bases, and 15 bases lay between the germline ends. The CDR3 length is 14 residues. CDR1 is MNHEY, CDR2 SVGAGI, per germline.

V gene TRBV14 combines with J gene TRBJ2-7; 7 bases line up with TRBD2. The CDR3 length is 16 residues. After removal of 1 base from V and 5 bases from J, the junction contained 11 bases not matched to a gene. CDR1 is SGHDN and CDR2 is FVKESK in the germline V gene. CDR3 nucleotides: TGTGCCAGCAGCCAAGGGCAGCGGGGAGTTACCCACGAGCAGTACTTC. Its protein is CASSQGQRGVTHEQYF.

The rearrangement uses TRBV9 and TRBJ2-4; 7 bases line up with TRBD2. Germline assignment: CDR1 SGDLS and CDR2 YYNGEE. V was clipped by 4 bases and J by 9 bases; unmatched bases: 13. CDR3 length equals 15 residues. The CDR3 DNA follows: TGTGCCAGCAGCCCCGGGGGGAGGGAGGGAGGCATTCAGTACTTC. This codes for CASSPGGREGGIQYF.

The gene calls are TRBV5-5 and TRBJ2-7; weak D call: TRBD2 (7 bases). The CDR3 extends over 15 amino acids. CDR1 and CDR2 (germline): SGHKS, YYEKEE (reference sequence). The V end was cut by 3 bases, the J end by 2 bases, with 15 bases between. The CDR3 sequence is CASSWGGATTYEQYF. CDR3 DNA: TGTGCCAGCAGCTGGGGGGGGGCAACCACCTACGAGCAGTACTTC.